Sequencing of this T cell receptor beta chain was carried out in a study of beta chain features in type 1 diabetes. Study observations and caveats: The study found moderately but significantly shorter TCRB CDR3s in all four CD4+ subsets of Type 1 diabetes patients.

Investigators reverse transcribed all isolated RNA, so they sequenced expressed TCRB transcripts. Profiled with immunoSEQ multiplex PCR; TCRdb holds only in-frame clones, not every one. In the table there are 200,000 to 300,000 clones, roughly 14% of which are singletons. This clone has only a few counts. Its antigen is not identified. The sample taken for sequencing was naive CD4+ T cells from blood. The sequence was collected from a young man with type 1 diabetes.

In nucleotides, the CDR3 is TGCAGCGCCACCCAAGGGACAGTATACGAGCAGTACTTC. Its protein is CSATQGTVYEQYF. The rearrangement joins TRBV29-1 to TRBJ2-5; TRBD1 aligns across 7 bases. The J call is in doubt because the DNA end fits TRBJ2-7 better. This CDR3 region has 13 residues. Germline values: CDR1 SQVTM, CDR2 ANQGSEA.